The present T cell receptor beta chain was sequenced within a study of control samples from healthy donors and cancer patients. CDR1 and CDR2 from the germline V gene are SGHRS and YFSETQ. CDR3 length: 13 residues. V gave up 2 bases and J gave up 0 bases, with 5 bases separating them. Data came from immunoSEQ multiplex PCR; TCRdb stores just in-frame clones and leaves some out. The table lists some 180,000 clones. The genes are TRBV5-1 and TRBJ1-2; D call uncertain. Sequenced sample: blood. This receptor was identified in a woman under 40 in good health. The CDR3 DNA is TGCGCCAGCAGCTTTACCGCTAACTATGGCTACACCTTC. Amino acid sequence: CASSFTANYGYTF.